One TCR beta chain is described in this entry. This clonotype was found many times. It lacks a known antigen. Per-nucleotide qualities are absent, and no much larger clonotype sits a single base away. This sample is drawn from a study of neurological immune-mediated disorders (dated by TCRdb to between 2019 and 2020). Turning to the overall study: The study compared peripheral blood TCR-beta repertoires of HTLV-I-associated myelopathy (HAM/TSP) patients, multiple sclerosis patients and healthy controls using UMI-based sequencing. The cohort included 60 to 70 subjects: about 15 with HAM/TSP, about 34 with multiple sclerosis, and approximately 20 healthy controls. The 85 to 110 TCR-beta libraries included longitudinal samples, technical triplicates and paired sorted CD4+ and CD8+ T-cell subsets alongside PBMC samples. What the research found in general, with its limitations: No identical CDR3 amino acid sequences were shared among expanded clones across subjects, suggesting private TCR-beta repertoires in all groups. TCR clonal expansion was greatest in HAM/TSP patients and smallest in MS patients, who ranked below even healthy controls.

According to the germline V gene, CDR1 reads SGHRS and CDR2 reads YFSETQ. From the cysteine up to the phenylalanine, the CDR3 has a length of 16 residues. The CDR3 DNA has 48 bases and is translated from base 1. The junction shows trimming of 4 bases on V and 0 bases on J, and the gene matches do not reach 9 bases of it. cDNA was synthesized by template-switch 5'RACE using a primer with a 10-nucleotide random unique molecular identifier that tagged each TCR transcript. Every sequencing run covered 15-18 subjects and yielded more than 180 million TCR-beta sequences. Total RNA was extracted with the RNeasy kit. The KAPA Real-time Library Amplification kit was used to amplify TCR-beta VDJ regions with primers for the TCR constant region and the 5'RACE anchor. A first PCR added sample indexes and Illumina adaptors, and a second PCR then raised library yield. After Ampure bead purification, the roughly 650 bp TCR product was size-selected on a 2% E-gel SizeSelection system. Before pooling, library quality was assessed on a Bioanalyzer, concentration was determined with Qubit, and library quantification was performed with the Kapa Library Quantification kit. Libraries were sequenced paired-end 2 x 150 bp on an Illumina HiSeq 2500. To increase sequence diversity, roughly 24-32% phiX was spiked into each library pool. Regarding the original processing steps: The quality-filtered reads were processed with the UMI-based MiGEC pipeline, whose error correction step removed more than 80% of the raw TCR sequences. IMGT germline references were used for alignment of VDJ genes, and clonotypes were defined by a unique CDR3 amino acid sequence together with V-J genes. Clonal expansion, Shannon diversity and CDR3 relatedness (CalcPairwiseDistances, ClusterSamples) were evaluated with VDJtools, and phylogenetic trees were built with CLCbio workbench. Using coefficient-of-variation modelling across technical triplicates, the study counted a clone as expanded if it had at least 8 unique UMIs. The public sequencing data were trimmed at Q25 with fastp and processed into clonotypes with MiXCR by TCRdb, which kept only in-frame beta chains. Entries are consolidated by CDR3 protein sequence, retaining the most common genes and DNA. The V and J calls here are based on TCRdb, not the publication. For this sample there are under 35,000 distinct CDR3 sequences; 20% to 25% appear just once. Roughly 30% of the sample is held by the ten biggest clonotypes.

TCR libraries for sorted subsets were made from some 1 million sorted CD4+ or CD8+ T cells. Peripheral blood was subjected to Ficoll-Hypaque density gradient centrifugation to isolate PBMCs, which were then cryopreserved in liquid nitrogen. Paired sorted CD4+ and CD8+ subsets came from healthy controls, HAM/TSP patients and MS patients. The chain is made from TRBV5-1 and TRBJ1-1; 7 junctional bases match TRBD1. Sequencing was carried out using CD4+ T cells from blood. This receptor was obtained from a man aged 50-60 years with HTLV-1-associated myelopathy (HAM/TSP). This receptor has the CDR3 CASSPGDSLMNTEAFF. The sequenced DNA: TGCGCCAGCAGCCCAGGGGACAGCTTGATGAACACTGAAGCTTTCTTT.